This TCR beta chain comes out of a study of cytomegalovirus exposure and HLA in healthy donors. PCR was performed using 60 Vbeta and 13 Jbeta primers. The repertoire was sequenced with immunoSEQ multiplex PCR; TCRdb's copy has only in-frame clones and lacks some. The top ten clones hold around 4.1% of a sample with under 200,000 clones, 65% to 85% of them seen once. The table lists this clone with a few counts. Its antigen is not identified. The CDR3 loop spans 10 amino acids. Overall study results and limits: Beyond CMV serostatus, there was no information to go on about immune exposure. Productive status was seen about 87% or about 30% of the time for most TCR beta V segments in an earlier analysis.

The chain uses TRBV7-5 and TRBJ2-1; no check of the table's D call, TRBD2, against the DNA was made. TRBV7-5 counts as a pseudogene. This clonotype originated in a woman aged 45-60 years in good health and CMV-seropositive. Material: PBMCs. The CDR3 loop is CAGGSNEQFF. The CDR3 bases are TGTGCCGGCGGGAGCAATGAGCAGTTCTTC.